The rows below give T cell receptor beta chains drawn from one sample of a study of response to subunit inactivated influenza vaccine. TCRdb used MiXCR to reprocess the RT-PCR reads, holding one entry per CDR3 protein. In the table there are about 700,000 distinct CDR3 sequences, around 13% of which are singletons. The sequenced sample was PBMCs from blood, obtained less than 15 days before vaccination. The receptors were sampled from a man between 50 and 59 years old who received an inactivated influenza vaccine. The conserved cysteine and the conserved F or W are not part of the CDR3 here.

CDR3,V,J
ASRTIRRGIEQF,TRBV27,TRBJ2-1
ASSFRSGRAGELF,TRBV12-3/TRBV12-4,TRBJ2-2
ASSESNKETQY,TRBV12-3/TRBV12-4,TRBJ2-5
SARAGPREPNYEQY,TRBV20-1,TRBJ2-7
ASSQDLSGVGGKNIQY,TRBV4-2,TRBJ2-4
ASSQQFMGNQPQH,TRBV4-2,TRBJ1-5
ATSVGHLNTGELF,TRBV24-1,TRBJ2-2
ASSRGGRQTQY,TRBV14,TRBJ2-5
ASSQGRVSYNEQF,TRBV3-1,TRBJ2-1
ASSVVGDTEAF,TRBV9,TRBJ1-1
ASRDTRSSGNTIY,TRBV12-3/TRBV12-4,TRBJ1-3
ASSREGQVADTQY,TRBV5-1,TRBJ2-3
ASIKARTGELF,TRBV28,TRBJ2-2
ASSLNGASPQH,TRBV7-9,TRBJ1-5
SARASGTYEQY,TRBV20-1,TRBJ2-7
ASSPGQSNEKLF,TRBV5-5,TRBJ1-4
AISESFLADHIRGEQF,TRBV10-3,TRBJ2-1
ASSFRANTGELF,TRBV12-3/TRBV12-4,TRBJ2-2
ASSLVLRWADTQY,TRBV5-1,TRBJ2-3
SARDAQGGYNEQF,TRBV20-1,TRBJ2-1
ASSFGSPKDQPQH,TRBV12-3/TRBV12-4,TRBJ1-5
ASSLGDTYTGELF,TRBV7-7,TRBJ2-2
ATSRRRSTDTQY,TRBV24-1,TRBJ2-3
ASSPKTGADSPLH,TRBV18,TRBJ1-6
ASSSWTSGRDTQY,TRBV28,TRBJ2-3
ASSQTGRYGYT,TRBV6-6,TRBJ1-2
SASGRQETQY,TRBV20-1,TRBJ2-5
ASTLAGVLSEQY,TRBV7-2,TRBJ2-7
ASTRQPNQPQH,TRBV28,TRBJ1-5
SARDRDYYGYT,TRBV20-1,TRBJ1-2
ATSFGPIGQNYEQY,TRBV15,TRBJ2-7
ATSRDLGRRGNIQY,TRBV15,TRBJ2-4
ASSRTVVSYNEQF,TRBV7-2,TRBJ2-1
ASSNGGRVSSYEQY,TRBV11-2,TRBJ2-7
ATSRGAGARSYNEQF,TRBV15,TRBJ2-1
ATSDPGTSGGSGGDTQY,TRBV24-1,TRBJ2-3
ASSWDSRTGELF,TRBV28,TRBJ2-2
ASSPFMLPGLAEETQY,TRBV3-1,TRBJ2-5
ASSPSSDNQPQH,TRBV12-3/TRBV12-4,TRBJ1-5
ASSYVTGGLRQPQH,TRBV6-2/TRBV6-3,TRBJ1-5
ASSSREALNQPQH,TRBV12-3/TRBV12-4,TRBJ1-5
ASRHSFGEQY,TRBV6-1,TRBJ2-7
ASSQDNRGPGNTIY,TRBV4-1,TRBJ1-3
ATSEYRRTDTQY,TRBV24-1,TRBJ2-3
SARDPTGSSGAQY,TRBV20-1,TRBJ2-5
ASSFGGIGPGGEQY,TRBV12-3/TRBV12-4,TRBJ2-7
SARAASRLNSPLH,TRBV20-1,TRBJ1-6
SARTWGASGANVLT,TRBV20-1,TRBJ2-6
ASSPRGFGYT,TRBV7-2,TRBJ1-2
SAQGGSYGYT,TRBV20-1,TRBJ1-2
ASSDGTSGKHTDTQY,TRBV6-2/TRBV6-3,TRBJ2-3
ASSGGLTPSREQY,TRBV5-1,TRBJ2-7